The table lists the clone carrying this T cell receptor (beta chain) with many counts. As yet, its antigen is unknown. In TCRdb, the multiplex PCR reads were re-called with MiXCR into one record per CDR3 protein. The repertoire includes some 250,000 distinct CDR3 sequences, 30% to 35% of them detected once, and over 3.5% sits in the top ten. The sample is drawn from a study of breast tumors, draining lymph nodes, adjacent tissues. General study results and limits: Tumor T cell lymph node origin was a supported hypothesis, not proven. Tumor repertoires ranked between lymph nodes and nontumor tissue in diversity, with V and J gene preferences.

Samples came from axillary lymph nodes draining the breast cancer. The germline V gene encodes CDR1 SGHRS and CDR2 YFSETQ. The CDR3 contains 16 residues. V trimming: 2 bases; J trimming: 5 bases; junction bases outside the gene matches: 9. This sequence was found in a female donor with breast cancer. Some clones in this sample may be carry-over from other donors' samples. This chain uses TRBV5-1 with TRBJ2-1; 8 nucleotides agree with TRBD1. The sample taken for sequencing was axillary lymph node tissue. DNA of the CDR3: TGCGCCAGCAGCTTTTACGACAGGGGCGTAAACAATGAGCAGTTCTTC. It codes for CASSFYDRGVNNEQFF.